This T cell receptor beta chain originates from a study of blood T cell repertoires in COVID-19. Study context: Sites across the United States, Italy and Spain contributed samples from acute and convalescent COVID-19. Sample material is recorded as cDNA or gDNA derived from T cells, B-cell-depleted T cells, or PBMCs.

Per the authors' pipeline: Reference gene primer amplification gave nucleated cell count estimates. Sequenced by immunoSEQ multiplex PCR; TCRdb stores in-frame clones only, minus some. V, J and clone size are those of that table, while D and trimming were read from the DNA. The sample holds 70,000 to 95,000 clones, around four fifths seen once. Germline V gene data show CDR1 as LNHNV and CDR2 as YYDKDF (reference sequence). The length of the CDR3 is 16 residues. Trimming cost V 3 bases and J 4 bases; bases outside gene matches: 12. Sequencing used peripheral blood. This TCR derives from a human donor in a cohort sampled during active COVID-19. This chain uses TRBV15 with TRBJ2-7, with 7 bases fitting TRBD2. Written as DNA, the CDR3 is TGTGCCACCAGCAGGGTGGGGCGGGGGTCCTCATACGAGCAGTACTTC. Its protein product is CATSRVGRGSSYEQYF.